This T cell receptor (beta chain) was identified in a study of identical twins. In its sample, this clonotype was seen a few times. MiXCR was run by TCRdb on the 5' RACE reads, yielding one entry per CDR3 protein. The sample lists approximately 230,000 distinct CDR3 sequences; approximately 7.1% were seen once. V lost 4 bases and J 5 bases, leaving 18 bases between the germline ends. This CDR3 comprises 15 residues. Per the germline V gene, CDR1 is SQVTM and CDR2 is ANQGSEA. This sample also belongs to another study, concerning T cells expressing NK-cell markers.

The sample consisted of CD8+ T cells sorted from blood. This sequence originates from a woman younger than 30 in good health. The chain employs TRBV29-1 and TRBJ2-1, with TRBD2 as a possible D gene (6 bases). CDR3: CSVVTSGDRNNEQFF. DNA of the CDR3: TGCAGCGTTGTTACCTCGGGAGATCGCAACAATGAGCAGTTCTTC.